This T cell receptor (beta chain) was sequenced during a study of tumor and adjacent non-tumor tissue in lung cancer. Only one count was recorded for this clonotype. A read error may account for a junction end that differs from germline. Three rounds of nested PCR, following a modified ARM-PCR protocol, produced the TCRbeta library. TCRdb used MiXCR to reprocess the multiplex PCR reads, holding one entry per CDR3 protein. The table has about 70,000 distinct CDR3 sequences, around 73% seen once. The template was RNA from unsorted bulk tissue. The sample comprised lung tumor tissue. This TCR came from a man aged 55 to 70 with non-small cell lung cancer.

CDR3 residues: CASNYSKSAGNVYEQYF. As DNA, the CDR3 is TGTGCCAGCAATTACTCGAAGTCGGCAGGGAACGTCTACGAGCAGTATTTC. J is TRBJ2-7 and V is TRBV6-2 or TRBV6-3; D is perhaps TRBD1 (5 bases). Germline CDR1 MNHEY, CDR2 SVGEGT. The CDR3 sequence is 17 residues long.